The clone carrying this TCR beta chain occurred many times. The target antigen is unknown. Amplification of TCR beta CDR3 regions was performed using RNA transcripts as template. First-round RT-PCR of the TCR CDR3 relied on the HTBI primer set. TCRdb reprocessed the multiplex PCR reads via MiXCR and lists one record per CDR3 protein. The sample carries over 650,000 distinct CDR3 sequences, just under 45% recorded once. The record originates from a study of T cells in Graves' hyperthyroidism and ophthalmopathy. Overall study results and limits: The model's output predicted ophthalmopathy at a median of about 6.5 months prior to onset. By a 13 V-J model, ophthalmopathy was set apart from stable hyperthyroidism.

CDR1 and CDR2 (germline): SEHNR, FQNEAQ (reference sequence). CDR3 length: 16 amino acids. J was trimmed by 6 bases and V by 4 bases; bases with no gene match: 7. The J gene is TRBJ2-7, the V gene TRBV7-9, with TRBD2 identical over 15 bases. The receptor was derived from an adult man with Graves' disease, either hyperthyroidism or ophthalmopathy (not recorded which). Sequencing used peripheral blood or thyroid tissue (not recorded which). CDR3 region: CASSSWTSGRGGEQYF. The CDR3 DNA reads TGTGCCAGCAGCTCATGGACTAGCGGGAGGGGAGGCGAGCAGTACTTC.